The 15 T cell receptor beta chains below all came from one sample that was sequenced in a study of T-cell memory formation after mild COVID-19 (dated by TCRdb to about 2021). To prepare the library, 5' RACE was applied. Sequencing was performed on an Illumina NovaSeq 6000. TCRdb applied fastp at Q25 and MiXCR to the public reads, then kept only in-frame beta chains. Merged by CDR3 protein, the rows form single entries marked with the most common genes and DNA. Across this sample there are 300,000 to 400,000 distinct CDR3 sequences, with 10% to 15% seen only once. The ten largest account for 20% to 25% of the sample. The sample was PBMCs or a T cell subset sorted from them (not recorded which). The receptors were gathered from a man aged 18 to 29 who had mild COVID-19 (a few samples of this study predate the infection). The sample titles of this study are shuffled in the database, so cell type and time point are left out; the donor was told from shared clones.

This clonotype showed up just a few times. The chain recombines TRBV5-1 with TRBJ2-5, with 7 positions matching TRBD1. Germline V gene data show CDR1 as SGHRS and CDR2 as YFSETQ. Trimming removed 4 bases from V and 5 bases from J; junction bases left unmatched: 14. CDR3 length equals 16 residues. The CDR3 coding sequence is TGCGCCAGCAGCCTTGACAGGGCTAGGGGGCGCGAGACCCAGTACTTC. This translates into CASSLDRARGRETQYF.

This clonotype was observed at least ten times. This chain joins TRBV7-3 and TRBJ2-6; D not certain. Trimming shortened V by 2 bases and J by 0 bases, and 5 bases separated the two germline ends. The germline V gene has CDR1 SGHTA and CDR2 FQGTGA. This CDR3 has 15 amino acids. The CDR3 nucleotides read TGTGCCAGCAGCTTAGGGGACTCTGGGGCCAACGTCCTGACTTTC. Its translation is CASSLGDSGANVLTF.

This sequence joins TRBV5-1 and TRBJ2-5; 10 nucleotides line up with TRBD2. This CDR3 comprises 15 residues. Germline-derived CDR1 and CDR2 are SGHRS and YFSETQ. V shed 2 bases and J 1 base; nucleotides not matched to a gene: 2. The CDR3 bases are TGCGCCAGCAGCTTACTAGCGGGGACCCAAGAGACCCAGTACTTC. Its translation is CASSLLAGTQETQYF.

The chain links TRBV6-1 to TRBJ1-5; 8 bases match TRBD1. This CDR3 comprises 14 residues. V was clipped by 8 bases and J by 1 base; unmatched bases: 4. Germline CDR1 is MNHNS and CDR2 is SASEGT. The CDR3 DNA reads TGTGCCAGCGACAGGGGAGGAAGCAATCAGCCCCAGCATTTT. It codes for CASDRGGSNQPQHF.

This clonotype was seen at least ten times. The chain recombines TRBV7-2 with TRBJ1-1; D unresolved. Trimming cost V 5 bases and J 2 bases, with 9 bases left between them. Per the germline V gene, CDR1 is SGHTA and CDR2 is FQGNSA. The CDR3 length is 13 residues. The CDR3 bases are TGTGCCAGCAGCCCCCGCCTCAACACTGAAGCTTTCTTT. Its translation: CASSPRLNTEAFF.

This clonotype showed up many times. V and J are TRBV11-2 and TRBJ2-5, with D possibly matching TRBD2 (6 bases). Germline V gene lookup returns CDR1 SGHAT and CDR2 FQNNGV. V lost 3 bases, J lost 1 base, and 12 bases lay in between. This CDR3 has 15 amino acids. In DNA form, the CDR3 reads TGTGCCAGCAGCTTGGGGGGAGTGTTCCAAGAGACCCAGTACTTC. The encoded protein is CASSLGGVFQETQYF.

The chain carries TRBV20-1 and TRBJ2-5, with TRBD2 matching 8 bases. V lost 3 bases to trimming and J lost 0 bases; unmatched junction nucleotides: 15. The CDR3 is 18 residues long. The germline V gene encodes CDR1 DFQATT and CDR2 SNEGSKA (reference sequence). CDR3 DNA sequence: TGCAGTGCTAGTCGACCATGGGGTAGCGGGGTGAACCAAGAGACCCAGTACTTC. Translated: CSASRPWGSGVNQETQYF.

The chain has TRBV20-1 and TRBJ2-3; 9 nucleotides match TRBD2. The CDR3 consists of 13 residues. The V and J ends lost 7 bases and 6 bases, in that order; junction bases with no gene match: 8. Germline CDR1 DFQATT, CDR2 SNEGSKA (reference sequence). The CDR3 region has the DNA TGCAGTGAGGGACTAGCTGGGAGGGATACGCAGTATTTT. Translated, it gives CSEGLAGRDTQYF.

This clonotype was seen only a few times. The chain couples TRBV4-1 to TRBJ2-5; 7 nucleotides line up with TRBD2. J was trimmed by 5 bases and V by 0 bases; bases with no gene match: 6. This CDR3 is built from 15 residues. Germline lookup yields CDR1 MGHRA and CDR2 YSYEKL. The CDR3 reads CASSQEGTTRETQYF. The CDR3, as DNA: TGCGCCAGCAGCCAAGAAGGGACTACGCGGGAGACCCAGTACTTC.

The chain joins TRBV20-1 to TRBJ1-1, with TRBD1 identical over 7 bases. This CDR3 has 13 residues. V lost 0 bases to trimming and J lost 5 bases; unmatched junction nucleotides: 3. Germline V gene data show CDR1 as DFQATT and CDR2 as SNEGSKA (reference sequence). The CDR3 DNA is TGCAGTGCTAGAGAGCAGGGGGGGACTGAAGCTTTCTTT. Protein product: CSAREQGGTEAFF.

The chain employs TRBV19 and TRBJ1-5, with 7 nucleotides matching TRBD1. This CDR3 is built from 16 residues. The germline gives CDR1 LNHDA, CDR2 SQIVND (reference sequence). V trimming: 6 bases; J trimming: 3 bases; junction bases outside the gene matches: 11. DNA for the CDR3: TGTGCCAGTAGCCACGGACAGGCCGCCGACAATCAGCCCCAGCATTTT. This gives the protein CASSHGQAADNQPQHF.

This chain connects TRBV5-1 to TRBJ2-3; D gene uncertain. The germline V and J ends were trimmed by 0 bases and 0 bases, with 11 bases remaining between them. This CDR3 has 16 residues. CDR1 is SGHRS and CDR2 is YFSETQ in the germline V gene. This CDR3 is CASSLAILTSTDTQYF. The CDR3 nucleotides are TGCGCCAGCAGCTTGGCCATCCTCACTAGCACAGATACGCAGTATTTT.

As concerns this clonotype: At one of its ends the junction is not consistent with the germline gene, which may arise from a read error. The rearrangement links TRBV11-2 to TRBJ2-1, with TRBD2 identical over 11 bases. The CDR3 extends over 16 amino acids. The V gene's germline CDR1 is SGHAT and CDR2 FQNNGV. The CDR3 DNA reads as TGTGCCAGCAGCCTAGTAGCGGGGGGGATATACAATAAGCAGTTCTTC. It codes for CASSLVAGGIYNKQFF. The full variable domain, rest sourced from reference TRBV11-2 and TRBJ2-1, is EAGVAQSPRYKIIEKRQSVAFWCNPISGHATLYWYQQILGQGPKLLIQFQNNGVVDDSQLPKDRFSAERLKGVDSTLKIQPAKLEDSAVYLCASSLVAGGIYNKQFFGPGTRLTVL.

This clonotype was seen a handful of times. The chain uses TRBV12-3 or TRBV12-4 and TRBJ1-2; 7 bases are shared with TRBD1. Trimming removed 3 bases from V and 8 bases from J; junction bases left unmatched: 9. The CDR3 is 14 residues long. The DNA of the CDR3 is TGTGCCAGCAGTTTCTCCACTACAGGGGACGGCTACACCTTC. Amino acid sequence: CASSFSTTGDGYTF.

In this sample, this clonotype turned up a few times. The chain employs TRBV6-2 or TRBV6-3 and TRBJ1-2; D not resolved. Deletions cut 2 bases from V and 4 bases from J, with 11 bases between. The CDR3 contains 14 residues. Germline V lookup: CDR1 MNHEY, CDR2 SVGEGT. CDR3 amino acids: CASSYPRTAYGYTF. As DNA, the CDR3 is TGTGCCAGCAGTTACCCTCGGACGGCCTATGGCTACACCTTC.